Included here is one T cell receptor beta chain sequence, with context. This sample is part of a study of tumor T cells in aggressive B-cell lymphoma. Trimming removed 5 bases from V and 3 bases from J, with 16 bases in between. This CDR3 has 15 residues. Germline V lookup: CDR1 SGHTA, CDR2 FQGNSA. Repertoires were generated with immunoSEQ multiplex PCR, while TCRdb's copy carries only in-frame clones and drops some. The sample has 9,500 to 13,000 clones, 89% seen once. This receptor was obtained from an adult with diffuse large B cell lymphoma. The genes are TRBV7-2 and TRBJ1-2, with D possibly being TRBD1 (6 bases). Sequencing was performed on tumor tissue. CDR3 loop: CASSPAFRGDYGYTF. In DNA, the CDR3 is TGTGCCAGCAGCCCCGCCTTCAGGGGCGACTATGGCTACACCTTC.